This T cell receptor beta chain emerged from a study of cytomegalovirus exposure and HLA in healthy donors. Both 60 Vbeta primers and 13 Jbeta primers went into the PCR. Produced via immunoSEQ multiplex PCR; TCRdb's table is partial and in-frame only. This sample carries 210,000 or so clones, approximately 87% of them seen once, and the ten largest clones take roughly 1.3%. Donors in the study were healthy people who gave bone marrow. This CDR3 is 15 amino acids long. Germline CDR1 SEHNR, CDR2 FQNEAQ (reference sequence). The V and J ends lost 5 bases and 4 bases, in that order; junction bases with no gene match: 10. A remark on this clone: The antigen remains unidentified.

Study-level findings and limits: When analyzed later, the rates of TCR association showed variation by HLA locus, with DRB1 the most and HLA-C the fewest. TCR beta chains associated with HLA were, in a later analysis, more clonally expanded than equally common others.

The sequencing sample was made of PBMCs. The receptor's source is a human donor in good health. The rearrangement uses TRBV7-9 and TRBJ1-2, with TRBD1 matching over 7 bases. The CDR3 DNA follows: TGTGCCAGCAGCATACTGACAGGGCTGCCCTATGGCTACACCTTC. Its translation: CASSILTGLPYGYTF.